A single sample gave rise to the 30 T cell receptor beta chains below, sequenced in a study of T cell clonality in common variable immunodeficiency. Generated by immunoSEQ multiplex PCR, the TCRdb table keeps only in-frame clones and is missing some. In total the sample includes 40,000 to 65,000 clones, none of them seen once. Sequencing was carried out using peripheral blood mononuclear cells. The receptors were sampled from a person aged 18-69 years in good health.

In its sample, this clone was seen many times. The read falls 3 residues short of the CDR3 end, and the missing part is taken from the germline J gene. J is TRBJ2-4 and V is TRBV7-9; a weak D match, TRBD1 (5 bases). The V end was cut by 1 base, the J end by 2 bases, with 9 bases between. The V gene's germline CDR1 is SEHNR and CDR2 FQNEAQ (reference sequence). CDR3 length equals 15 residues. The CDR3 spells CASSLGQGSKNIQYF. The part of the CDR3 DNA that was read is TGTGCCAGCAGCTTAGGGCAGGGCTCCAAAAACATT.

This clone has a count of ten or more. The read stops 3 residues short of the end of the CDR3; the missing end is completed from the germline J gene. V is TRBV14 and J is TRBJ1-1, with a weak D call TRBD1 (6 bases). V was shortened by 0 bases and J by 6 bases, with 11 bases between the two germline ends. The germline CDR1 and CDR2 sequences are SGHDN and FVKESK. The CDR3 length is 14 residues. The DNA read from the CDR3 is TGTGCCAGCAGCCAAGAGTCAGGGGTCCCTGAA. This translates into CASSQESGVPE. The entire CDR3 protein reads CASSQESGVPEAFF.

This clone came up many times. Compared with germline, one end of the junction differs, possibly owing to a read error. Here the CDR3 reads CASSKTPAGSTHEQYF. Incomplete CDR3 DNA: TGCGCCAGCAGCAAAACCCCGGCGGGCAGTACCCACGAG. The rearrangement uses TRBV4-2 and TRBJ2-7; possible D gene TRBD2, 5 bases. The CDR3 end is not reached by the read, which stops 3 residues before it; the germline J gene fills it in. The CDR3 has 16 amino acids. Looked up from germline, CDR1 is LGHNA and CDR2 is YNFKEQ.

This clone was counted many times. The read ends 3 residues before the CDR3 terminus; that terminus is restored from the germline J gene. The chain combines TRBV5-1 with TRBJ2-7, with D maybe TRBD1 (5 bases). The V end was cut by 5 bases, the J end by 3 bases, with 15 bases between. This CDR3 spans 14 amino acids. Germline-derived CDR1 and CDR2 are SGHRS and YFSETQ. This CDR3 is CASRSGPSGYEQYF. CDR3 bases read: TGCGCCAGCAGATCAGGGCCCTCGGGCTACGAG. Full variable domain (rest looked up from reference TRBV5-1 and TRBJ2-7): KAGVTQTPRYLIKTRGQQVTLSCSPISGHRSVSWYQQTPGQGLQFLFEYFSETQRNKGNFPGRFSGRQFSNSRSEMNVSTLELGDSALYLCASRSGPSGYEQYFGPGTRLTVT.

This clone appeared a few times. The DNA ends 3 residues before the CDR3 does, and the rest of the CDR3 is filled in from the germline J gene. The identical CDR3 is also encoded by other nucleotide sequences in the sample. The V and J genes are TRBV7-6 and TRBJ2-7, with a weak D call TRBD2 (6 bases). V lost 3 bases and J 1 base, leaving 10 bases between the germline ends. Per the germline V gene, CDR1 is SGHVS and CDR2 is FNYEAQ. The CDR3 has 14 residues. The covered CDR3 bases are TGTGCCAGCAGCTTGGGTGGGGGGTCCTACGAG. Amino acids: CASSLGGGSYE. The whole CDR3 protein is CASSLGGGSYEQYF.

This clone was counted many times. The DNA ends 3 residues before the CDR3 does, and the rest of the CDR3 is filled in from the germline J gene. J is TRBJ2-7 and V is TRBV5-1; 10 positions agree with TRBD1. The CDR3 loop spans 16 amino acids. Germline V gene lookup returns CDR1 SGHRS and CDR2 YFSETQ. The J segment lost 5 bases and the V segment lost 3 bases, leaving 11 bases of the junction unmatched. CDR3 amino acids: CASSSLSGTGEDEQYF. The sequenced CDR3 bases are TGCGCCAGCAGCTCATTGTCCGGGACAGGGGAGGACGAG.

There are many counts of this clone. Read sequence stops 3 residues before the CDR3 end, and the germline J gene provides the missing end. This same CDR3 is encoded by further DNA sequences in the sample. The rearrangement uses TRBV20-1 and TRBJ2-3; 8 bases map to TRBD2. This CDR3 has 15 amino acids. CDR1 DFQATT and CDR2 SNEGSKA come from the germline V gene (reference sequence). With 3 bases clipped from V and 5 bases from J, the junction kept 10 bases outside the gene matches. The sequenced CDR3 bases are TGCAGTGCTAGGCTTCTCGGGGGGGCCTTAGATACG. Translated, it gives CSARLLGGALDT. The entire CDR3 is CSARLLGGALDTQYF.

Many counts were recorded for this clone. With the read ending 3 residues before the CDR3 end, the germline J gene is used to fill in that end. The V and J genes are TRBV7-6 and TRBJ1-6; tentatively, D is TRBD1 (5 bases). CDR3 size: 13 residues. Germline values: CDR1 SGHVS, CDR2 FNYEAQ. The CDR3 bases that were read are TGTGCCAGCAGCTTAGATCCAGGGTTGCCC. Protein: CASSLDPGLP. The whole CDR3 sequence reads CASSLDPGLPLHF.

At least ten counts were recorded for this clone. The read gets to within 3 residues of the CDR3 end, and the germline J gene fills in the rest. The chain has TRBV20-1 and TRBJ2-3; the match to TRBD2 covers 8 bases. From germline, CDR1 is DFQATT and CDR2 SNEGSKA (reference sequence). CDR3 size: 13 residues. The sequenced CDR3 bases are TGCAGCACGGGGGGGATCAACGCAGATACG. Translation: CSTGGINADT. The entire CDR3 reads CSTGGINADTQYF.

This clone was observed a few times. Sequencing ends 3 residues short of the CDR3 end; the germline J gene provides the rest. V and J are TRBV7-2 and TRBJ1-5; tentatively, D is TRBD1 (5 bases). Germline assignment: CDR1 SGHTA and CDR2 FQGNSA. The CDR3 totals 14 residues. V was trimmed by 1 base and J by 2 bases, leaving 6 bases between them. The CDR3 sequence: CASSLGQRNQPQHF. CDR3 DNA, as far as it was read: TGTGCCAGCAGCTTAGGACAGCGCAATCAGCCC.

Ten or more counts support this clone. The read comes to an end 3 residues before the CDR3 does, leaving the germline J gene to fill in the end. V and J are TRBV6-2 or TRBV6-3 and TRBJ1-1, with 11 bases identical to TRBD1. The trim removed 7 bases at V and 6 bases at J, leaving 7 bases unmatched. The CDR3 has 14 amino acids. Germline V gives CDR1 MNHEY, CDR2 SVGEGT. CDR3 in amino acids: CASILGQGASEAFF. The covered CDR3 bases are TGTGCCAGCATATTAGGACAGGGGGCTTCTGAA.

This clone occurred many times. The CDR3 end falls 3 residues outside the read, so it is completed with the germline J gene. The genes are TRBV6-1 and TRBJ1-6; D is possibly TRBD1 (6 bases). CDR3 length equals 14 residues. The germline gives CDR1 MNHNS, CDR2 SASEGT. Trimming shortened V by 4 bases and J by 9 bases, and 13 bases separated the two germline ends. CDR3 bases read: TGTGCCAGCAGTGCCCTAGGACAGAGTTCACCC. This encodes CASSALGQSSP. The CDR3 in its entirety is CASSALGQSSPLHF.

Ten or more counts support this clone. The read ends 3 residues shy of where the CDR3 ends; the end is completed using the germline J gene. The rearrangement links TRBV19 to TRBJ2-5; 7 nucleotides align to TRBD1. Germline CDR1 and CDR2: LNHDA and SQIVND (reference sequence). This CDR3 has 15 residues. The J segment lost 5 bases and the V segment lost 2 bases, leaving 8 bases of the junction unmatched. The CDR3 DNA, read in part, is TGTGCCAGTAGTATAAGACAGGGTGGTAGTGAGACC. It is translated as CASSIRQGGSET. The entire CDR3 protein is CASSIRQGGSETQYF.

Ten or more counts support this clone. The DNA ends 3 residues before the CDR3 does, and the rest of the CDR3 is filled in from the germline J gene. The genes are TRBV7-8 and TRBJ2-3; the match to TRBD2 covers 7 bases. With 2 bases clipped from V and 2 bases from J, the junction kept 13 bases outside the gene matches. This CDR3 is built from 18 residues. Germline V gene sequence: CDR1 SGHVS, CDR2 FQNEAQ. The chain's CDR3 is CASSLFRSIAGPTDTQYF. The CDR3 bases that were read are TGTGCCAGCAGCTTATTCCGCTCCATAGCGGGCCCCACAGATACG.

This clone showed up many times. The read gets to within 3 residues of the CDR3 end, and the germline J gene fills in the rest. The chain uses TRBV4-1 and TRBJ2-6; the match to TRBD2 covers 12 bases. Germline CDR1 MGHRA, CDR2 YSYEKL. This CDR3 is 18 amino acids long. The V segment lost 3 bases and the J segment 3 bases; nucleotides outside the gene matches: 6. The chain's CDR3 is CASSQNLAGGGGANVLTF. CDR3 DNA (partial): TGCGCCAGCAGCCAGAACCTAGCGGGAGGGGGTGGGGCCAACGTC.

At least ten counts were recorded for this clone. The read is 3 residues too short to cover the CDR3 end, so that end is filled in from the germline J gene. The chain employs TRBV12-5 and TRBJ1-4, with D possibly matching TRBD1 (6 bases). The CDR3 loop spans 14 amino acids. The germline gives CDR1 LGHNT, CDR2 FRNRAP. V was pared by 7 bases and J by 5 bases, with 14 bases between. CDR3 region: CASATGQGNEKLFF. The part of the CDR3 DNA that was read is TGTGCTAGTGCCACGGGGCAGGGGAATGAAAAA.

On this clone: Sequencing ends 3 residues short of the CDR3 end; the germline J gene provides the rest. This chain links TRBV30 with TRBJ2-7; the match to TRBD1 covers 7 bases. Germline values: CDR1 GTSNPN, CDR2 SVGIG (reference sequence). The junction had 6 bases not matched to a gene; V was cut back by 5 bases and J by 5 bases. The CDR3 runs to 12 residues. The part of the CDR3 DNA that was read is TGTGCCTGGGACAGGGCCCTCCACGAG. It specifies CAWDRALHE. The whole CDR3 reads CAWDRALHEQYF. Complete variable domain (other parts from reference TRBV30 and TRBJ2-7): SQTIHQWPATLVQPVGSPLSLECTVEGTSNPNLYWYRQAAGRGLQLLFYSVGIGQISSEVPQNLSASRPQDRQFILSSKKLLLSDSGFYLCAWDRALHEQYFGPGTRLTVT.

There are many counts of this clone. The read halts 3 residues ahead of the CDR3 end, with the missing end drawn from the germline J gene. This chain uses TRBV2 with TRBJ2-1; 9 bases map to TRBD2. The ends lost 2 bases at V and 5 bases at J; junction bases unmatched: 4. CDR1 and CDR2 from the germline V gene are SNHLY and FYNNEI. There are 15 residues in the CDR3. This chain's CDR3 is CASSEMLAGDNEQFF. CDR3 DNA, as far as it was read: TGTGCCAGCAGTGAAATGTTAGCGGGAGACAATGAG.

At least ten counts were recorded for this clone. The read gets to within 3 residues of the CDR3 end, and the germline J gene fills in the rest. This chain uses TRBV7-8 with TRBJ2-7; D gene ambiguous. In germline, CDR1 is SGHVS, CDR2 FQNEAQ. The V end lost 3 bases, the J end lost 4 bases, and 7 bases lay between the germline ends. The CDR3 is made up of 12 amino acids. CDR3 protein: CASSLSAYEQYF. The sequenced CDR3 bases are TGTGCCAGCAGCTTGAGTGCGTACGAG.

This clone was detected many times. The read stops 3 residues short of the end of the CDR3; the missing end is completed from the germline J gene. The chain employs TRBV12-3 or TRBV12-4 and TRBJ2-2, with 11 positions matching TRBD2. The CDR3 is made up of 18 amino acids. Trimming took 4 bases from V and 8 from J; bases not matched to a gene: 15. The CDR3 region is CASSSQFASGGLGGELFF. Incomplete CDR3 DNA: TGTGCCAGCAGTTCCCAATTTGCTAGCGGGGGGCTCGGGGGGGAG.

This clone was seen at least ten times. The read finishes 3 residues shy of the CDR3 end, and the germline J gene is used to complete it. The chain uses TRBV19 and TRBJ1-2, with 7 bases aligning to TRBD1. V lost 5 bases to trimming and J lost 7 bases; unmatched junction nucleotides: 4. CDR3 size: 12 residues. Germline-derived CDR1 and CDR2 are LNHDA and SQIVND (reference sequence). The CDR3 sequence is CASSHRGSGYTF. Partial CDR3 DNA: TGTGCCAGTAGTCACAGGGGAAGTGGC.

This clone was seen repeatedly, ten times or more. CDR3 DNA (partial): TGTGCCAGTAGTATACGGACTAGCGGGAGGGAATTTGTGGATACG. Translation gives CASSIRTSGREFVDT. The full CDR3 reads CASSIRTSGREFVDTQYF. The chain couples TRBV19 to TRBJ2-3; the match to TRBD2 covers 15 bases. The read gets to within 3 residues of the CDR3 end, and the germline J gene fills in the rest. Germline V gives CDR1 LNHDA, CDR2 SQIVND (reference sequence). The CDR3 length is 18 residues. V lost 2 bases to trimming and J lost 6 bases; unmatched junction nucleotides: 9.

There are many counts of this clone. One junction end disagrees with the germline gene, perhaps due to a read error. CDR3 region: CASSPIAGGLERTDTQYF. The CDR3 DNA, read in part, is TGCGCCAGCAGCCCAATAGCGGGGGGGCTTGAGAGGACAGATACG. V is TRBV4-2 and J is TRBJ2-3; TRBD2 matches 11 bases. The DNA ends 3 residues before the CDR3 does, and the rest of the CDR3 is filled in from the germline J gene. The germline gives CDR1 LGHNA, CDR2 YNFKEQ. This CDR3 spans 18 amino acids.

Worth noting for this clone: Coverage ceases 3 residues before the CDR3 finishes, and the germline J gene fills in the end. This chain links TRBV7-3 with TRBJ1-3; 9 positions match TRBD1. The V segment lost 5 bases and the J segment 1 base; nucleotides outside the gene matches: 3. The CDR3 runs 15 residues. Germline values: CDR1 SGHTA, CDR2 FQGTGA. CDR3 DNA, as far as it was read: TGTGCCAGCAGCCCCGGGACAGGGTCTGGAAACACC. Protein product: CASSPGTGSGNT. The complete CDR3 sequence is CASSPGTGSGNTIYF.

A note on this clone: The CDR3 end falls 3 residues outside the read, so it is completed with the germline J gene. The chain combines TRBV11-2 with TRBJ2-2; D possibly corresponds to TRBD2 (5 bases). The germline V gene encodes CDR1 SGHAT and CDR2 FQNNGV. The CDR3 runs to 14 residues. Incomplete CDR3 DNA: TGTGCCAGCAGCTTTAGCGATCAGAATTCACCG. Translating it yields CASSFSDQNSP. The whole CDR3 sequence reads CASSFSDQNSPLFF.

This clone occurred many times. The read is 3 residues too short to cover the CDR3 end, so that end is filled in from the germline J gene. The chain is built from TRBV2 and TRBJ2-7; the D gene is possibly TRBD1 (5 bases). Trimming stripped 7 bases from V and 2 bases from J, with 9 bases between. The CDR3 spans 12 residues. Germline loops: CDR1 SNHLY, CDR2 FYNNEI. CDR3: CASTRTTYEQYF. The sequenced CDR3 bases are TGTGCCAGCACAAGGACAACCTACGAG.

This clone was found many times. The read is 3 residues too short to cover the CDR3 end, so that end is filled in from the germline J gene. This chain joins TRBV5-1 and TRBJ2-3; TRBD2 agrees at 8 bases. Germline CDR1 and CDR2: SGHRS and YFSETQ. The CDR3 consists of 16 residues. V lost 0 bases to trimming and J lost 0 bases; unmatched junction nucleotides: 3. Incomplete CDR3 DNA: TGCGCCAGCAGCTTGGTGGCGGGGGGCAGCACAGATACG. Its protein is CASSLVAGGSTDT. The whole CDR3 sequence reads CASSLVAGGSTDTQYF.

This clone was seen a handful of times. The read is 3 residues too short to cover the CDR3 end, so that end is filled in from the germline J gene. The chain is built from TRBV18 and TRBJ2-5; 9 bases map to TRBD1. Germline loops: CDR1 KGHSH, CDR2 LQKENI. The V gene end was trimmed by 0 bases and the J gene end by 5 bases; junction bases not matched to a gene: 10. This CDR3 is built from 17 residues. The part of the CDR3 DNA that was read is TGTGCCAGCTCACCACCGATAACGGGACAGGGCTGGGAGACC. Encoded protein: CASSPPITGQGWET. The CDR3 in full is CASSPPITGQGWETQYF.

Many counts were recorded for this clone. The read ends 3 residues early relative to the CDR3; the germline J gene fills the gap. The chain combines TRBV5-5 with TRBJ2-3, with 9 bases identical to TRBD1. The V gene's germline CDR1 is SGHKS and CDR2 YYEKEE (reference sequence). V lost 4 bases and J lost 4; bases outside the gene matches: 7. The CDR3 is 15 residues long. This chain's CDR3 is CASSVTGGLPDTQYF. CDR3 DNA, as far as it was read: TGTGCCAGCAGCGTTACAGGGGGCCTTCCAGATACG.

In this sample, this clone turned up many times. With the read ending 3 residues before the CDR3 end, the germline J gene is used to fill in that end. The rearrangement joins TRBV10-1 to TRBJ2-2; 7 bases align to TRBD1. The CDR3 is 15 residues long. The V and J ends lost 4 bases and 2 bases, in that order; junction bases with no gene match: 4. Germline V gene data show CDR1 as WNHNN and CDR2 as SYGVQD (reference sequence). CDR3 protein: CASSAGTANTGELFF. Partial CDR3 DNA: TGCGCCAGCAGTGCGGGGACAGCAAACACCGGGGAG.